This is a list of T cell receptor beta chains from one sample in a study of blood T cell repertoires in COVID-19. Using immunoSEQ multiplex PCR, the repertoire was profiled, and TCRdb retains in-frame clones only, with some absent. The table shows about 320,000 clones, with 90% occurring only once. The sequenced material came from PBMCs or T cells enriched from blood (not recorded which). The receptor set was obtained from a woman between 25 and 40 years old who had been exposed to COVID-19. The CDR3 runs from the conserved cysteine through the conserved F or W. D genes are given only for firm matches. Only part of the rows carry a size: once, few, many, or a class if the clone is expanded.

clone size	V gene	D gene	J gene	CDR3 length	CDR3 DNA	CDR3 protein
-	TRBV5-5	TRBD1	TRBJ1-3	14	TGTGCCAGCAGCCCAACAGGGGGAGGAAACACCATATATTTT	CASSPTGGGNTIYF
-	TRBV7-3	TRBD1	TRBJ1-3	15	TGTGCCAGCAGCATGACAGGGGGCTCTGGAAACACCATATATTTT	CASSMTGGSGNTIYF
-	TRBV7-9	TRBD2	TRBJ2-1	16	TGTGCCAGCAGCTTTCCCTGGTCAGAGCGGGATAATGAGCAGTTCTTC	CASSFPWSERDNEQFF
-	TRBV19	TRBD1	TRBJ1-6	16	TGTGCCAGTAGGGGACAGACGAACCCCTATAATTCACCCCTCCACTTT	CASRGQTNPYNSPLHF
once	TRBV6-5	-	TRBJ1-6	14	TGTGCCAGCAAGGCGGGGAATCCTAATTCACCCCTCCACTTT	CASKAGNPNSPLHF
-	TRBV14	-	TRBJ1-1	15	TGTGCCAGCAGCCAAGATCTATCAGGTTACACTGAAGCTTTCTTT	CASSQDLSGYTEAFF
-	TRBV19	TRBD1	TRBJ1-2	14	TGTGCCAGTAGTGCCGGACAGGGCGGCTATGGCTACACCTTC	CASSAGQGGYGYTF
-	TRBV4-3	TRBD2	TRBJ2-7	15	TGCGCCAGCAGCCAAGAGGGGACTAGCGGATACGAGCAGTACTTC	CASSQEGTSGYEQYF
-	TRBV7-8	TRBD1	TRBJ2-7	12	TGTGCCAGCGCAACGCGGGGACAGGGACTGTCCTTC	CASATRGQGLSF
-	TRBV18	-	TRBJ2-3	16	TGTGCCAGCTCACCACCCCAGGACAAGAACACAGATACGCAGTATTTT	CASSPPQDKNTDTQYF
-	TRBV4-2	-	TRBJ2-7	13	TGTGCCAGCAGCCAAGATTGGGGAGGCGAGCAGTACTTC	CASSQDWGGEQYF
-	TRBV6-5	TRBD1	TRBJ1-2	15	TGTGCCAGCAGTACCGGACAGGATCCGAACTATGGCTACACCTTC	CASSTGQDPNYGYTF
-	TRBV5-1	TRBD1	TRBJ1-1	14	TGCGCCAGCAACCCGATGACAGGGGGGACTGAAGCTTTCTTT	CASNPMTGGTEAFF
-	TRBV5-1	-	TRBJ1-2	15	TGCGCCAGCAGCTTGGGGTCCGGGGTTGCCTATGGCTACACCTTC	CASSLGSGVAYGYTF
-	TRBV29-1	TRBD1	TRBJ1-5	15	TGCAGCGTTGGACAGGGCTCACAAGGCAATCAGCCCCAGCATTTT	CSVGQGSQGNQPQHF
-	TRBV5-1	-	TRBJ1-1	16	TGCGCCAGCAGCAGGCAGAACAGGGACATGAACACTGAAGCTTTCTTT	CASSRQNRDMNTEAFF
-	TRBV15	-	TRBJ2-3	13	TGTGCCACCAGCAGCTTAGGACATGGGACGCAGTATTTT	CATSSLGHGTQYF
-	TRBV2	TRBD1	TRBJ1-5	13	TGTGCCAGCAGTGTGGACAGGGATCAGCCCCAGCATTTT	CASSVDRDQPQHF
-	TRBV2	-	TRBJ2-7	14	TGTGCCAGCAGTGAACAGGGGAAATCCTACGAGCAGTACTTC	CASSEQGKSYEQYF
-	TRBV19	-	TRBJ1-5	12	TGTGCCAGTAGTCCAAACAATCAGCCCCAGCATTTT	CASSPNNQPQHF
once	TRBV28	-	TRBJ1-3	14	TGTGCCAGCAGTTCCTACAGCTCTGGAAACACCATATATTTT	CASSSYSSGNTIYF
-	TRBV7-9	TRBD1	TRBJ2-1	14	TGTGCCAGCAGCTCAGCTACAGGGGGCAATGAGCAGTTCTTC	CASSSATGGNEQFF
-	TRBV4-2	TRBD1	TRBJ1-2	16	TGTGCCAGCAGCCGGGGGGCAGGGGGCCGGGGCTATGGCTACACCTTC	CASSRGAGGRGYGYTF
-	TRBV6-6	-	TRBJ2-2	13	TGTGCCAGCACCTATACGAACACCGGGGAGCTGTTTTTT	CASTYTNTGELFF
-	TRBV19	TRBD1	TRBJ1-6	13	TGTGCCAGTAGTATAACAGGGGGGTCACCCCTCCACTTT	CASSITGGSPLHF
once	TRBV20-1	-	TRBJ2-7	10	TGCAGTCCCGGGAAAGAGGAGCAGTACTTC	CSPGKEEQYF
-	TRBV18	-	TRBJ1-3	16	TGTGCCAGCTCCGCGACAGGAGCCTTCTCTGGAAACACCATATATTTT	CASSATGAFSGNTIYF
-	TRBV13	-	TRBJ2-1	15	TGTGCCAGCAGCCCCCTCGGAGACAGTAACAATGAGCAGTTCTTC	CASSPLGDSNNEQFF
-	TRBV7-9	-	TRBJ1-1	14	TGTGCCAGCAGCGCAACAGGCTTTAGCACTGAAGCTTTCTTT	CASSATGFSTEAFF
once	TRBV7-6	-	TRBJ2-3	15	TGTGCCAGCAGCTTGATCCCGGGGGGCACAGATACGCAGTATTTT	CASSLIPGGTDTQYF
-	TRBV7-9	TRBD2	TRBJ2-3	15	TGTGCCAGCGCCCGGTGGAGCGGGGGGATAGATACGCAGTATTTT	CASARWSGGIDTQYF
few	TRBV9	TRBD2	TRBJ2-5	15	TGTGCCAGCGGGAACCCGGCGGGGGGAGGGGAGACCCAGTACTTC	CASGNPAGGGETQYF
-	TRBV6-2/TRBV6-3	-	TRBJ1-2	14	TGTGCCAGCAGTTACTCGGACAGAAACTATGGCTACACCTTC	CASSYSDRNYGYTF
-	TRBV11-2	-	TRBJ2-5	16	TGTGCCAGCAGCTTAGAAGAATCGAGCCTCGTGAAGACCCAGTACTTC	CASSLEESSLVKTQYF
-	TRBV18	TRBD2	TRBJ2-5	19	TGTGCCAGCTCACCGGATGTCCTAGCGGGTCGATTCCAGGGGGAGACCCAGTACTTC	CASSPDVLAGRFQGETQYF
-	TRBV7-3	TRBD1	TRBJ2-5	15	TGTGCCAGCAGCCCGACAGGGGCCGTAGCAGAGACCCAGTACTTC	CASSPTGAVAETQYF
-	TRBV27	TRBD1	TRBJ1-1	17	TGTGCCAGCAGTTCCTTCAGTCGCGACAGGGCGGGGCCTGAAGCTTTCTTT	CASSSFSRDRAGPEAFF
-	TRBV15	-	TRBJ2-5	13	TGTGCCACCAGTCTCCGGTTGAAAGAGACCCAGTACTTC	CATSLRLKETQYF
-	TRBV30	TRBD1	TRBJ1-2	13	TGTGCCTGGAGGGGACAGGGGAAGGGTGGCTACACCTTC	CAWRGQGKGGYTF
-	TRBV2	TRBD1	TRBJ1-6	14	TGTGCCAGCAGTGCGGGACAGGGGAATTCACCCCTCCACTTT	CASSAGQGNSPLHF
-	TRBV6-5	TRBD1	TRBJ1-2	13	TGTGCCAGCGGGGACAGGGTATTCCGAGGCTACACCTTC	CASGDRVFRGYTF
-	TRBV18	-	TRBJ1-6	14	TGTGCCAGCTCACCAGGGACTGATAATTCACCCCTCCACTTT	CASSPGTDNSPLHF
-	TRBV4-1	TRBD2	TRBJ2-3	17	TGCGCCAGCAGCCAAGCTGGACTAGTGTCCCGCACAGATACGCAGTATTTT	CASSQAGLVSRTDTQYF
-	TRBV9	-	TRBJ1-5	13	TGTGCCAGCAGCGTAACACCTAATCAGCCCCAGCATTTT	CASSVTPNQPQHF
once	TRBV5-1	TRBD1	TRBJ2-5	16	TGCGCCAGCAGCTTGATTTCCCGACAGGGTCAAGAGACCCAGTACTTC	CASSLISRQGQETQYF
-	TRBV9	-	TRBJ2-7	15	TGTGCCAGCAGCGTAGATTCAGGAATCTCCTACGAGCAGTACTTC	CASSVDSGISYEQYF
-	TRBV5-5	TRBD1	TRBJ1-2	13	TGTGCCAGCAGCTTGGGGACAGGGAGCGGCTACACCTTC	CASSLGTGSGYTF
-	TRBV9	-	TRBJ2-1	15	TGTGCCAGCAGCCTCCTGAACTCGCCCCGCAATGAGCAGTTCTTC	CASSLLNSPRNEQFF
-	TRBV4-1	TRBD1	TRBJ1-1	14	TGCGCCAGCAGCCAAGAGGGACAGGGCACTGAAGCTTTCTTT	CASSQEGQGTEAFF
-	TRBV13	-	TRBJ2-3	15	TGTGCCAGCAGCTTAGGGCAGGGGAGTGCAGATACGCAGTATTTT	CASSLGQGSADTQYF
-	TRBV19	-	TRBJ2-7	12	TGTGCCAGTAGTAACCGGGACTACGAGCAGTACTTC	CASSNRDYEQYF
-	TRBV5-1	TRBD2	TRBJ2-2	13	TGCGCCAGCAGAGCGGGGACGGACGGGGAGCTGTTTTTT	CASRAGTDGELFF
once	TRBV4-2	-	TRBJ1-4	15	TGTGCCAGCAGCCAAGAAACTACAACTAATGAAAAACTGTTTTTT	CASSQETTTNEKLFF
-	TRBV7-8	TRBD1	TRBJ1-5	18	TGTGCCAGCAGCTTAGGTCAAACACGGACAGGGGGCAATCAGCCCCAGCATTTT	CASSLGQTRTGGNQPQHF
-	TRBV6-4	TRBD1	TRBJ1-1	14	TGTGCCAGCAGCTTCGACAGGGGTTCCACTGAAGCTTTCTTT	CASSFDRGSTEAFF
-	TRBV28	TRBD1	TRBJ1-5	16	TGTGCCAGCAGGCCGACAGGGGGAGGAAGCAATCAGCCCCAGCATTTT	CASRPTGGGSNQPQHF
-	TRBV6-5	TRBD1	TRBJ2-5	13	TGTGCCAGCAGTAGACAGGGGAGGGAGACCCAGTACTTC	CASSRQGRETQYF
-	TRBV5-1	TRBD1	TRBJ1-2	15	TGCGCCAGCAGCTCGGGACAGGGGATGGACTATGGCTACACCTTC	CASSSGQGMDYGYTF
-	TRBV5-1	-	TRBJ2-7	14	TGCGCCAGCAGCTCGACAGGAGAACCCTACGAGCAGTACTTC	CASSSTGEPYEQYF
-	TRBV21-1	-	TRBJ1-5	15	TGTGCCAGCAGCAATCGGGGAGGCAGCAATCAGCCCCAGCATTTT	CASSNRGGSNQPQHF